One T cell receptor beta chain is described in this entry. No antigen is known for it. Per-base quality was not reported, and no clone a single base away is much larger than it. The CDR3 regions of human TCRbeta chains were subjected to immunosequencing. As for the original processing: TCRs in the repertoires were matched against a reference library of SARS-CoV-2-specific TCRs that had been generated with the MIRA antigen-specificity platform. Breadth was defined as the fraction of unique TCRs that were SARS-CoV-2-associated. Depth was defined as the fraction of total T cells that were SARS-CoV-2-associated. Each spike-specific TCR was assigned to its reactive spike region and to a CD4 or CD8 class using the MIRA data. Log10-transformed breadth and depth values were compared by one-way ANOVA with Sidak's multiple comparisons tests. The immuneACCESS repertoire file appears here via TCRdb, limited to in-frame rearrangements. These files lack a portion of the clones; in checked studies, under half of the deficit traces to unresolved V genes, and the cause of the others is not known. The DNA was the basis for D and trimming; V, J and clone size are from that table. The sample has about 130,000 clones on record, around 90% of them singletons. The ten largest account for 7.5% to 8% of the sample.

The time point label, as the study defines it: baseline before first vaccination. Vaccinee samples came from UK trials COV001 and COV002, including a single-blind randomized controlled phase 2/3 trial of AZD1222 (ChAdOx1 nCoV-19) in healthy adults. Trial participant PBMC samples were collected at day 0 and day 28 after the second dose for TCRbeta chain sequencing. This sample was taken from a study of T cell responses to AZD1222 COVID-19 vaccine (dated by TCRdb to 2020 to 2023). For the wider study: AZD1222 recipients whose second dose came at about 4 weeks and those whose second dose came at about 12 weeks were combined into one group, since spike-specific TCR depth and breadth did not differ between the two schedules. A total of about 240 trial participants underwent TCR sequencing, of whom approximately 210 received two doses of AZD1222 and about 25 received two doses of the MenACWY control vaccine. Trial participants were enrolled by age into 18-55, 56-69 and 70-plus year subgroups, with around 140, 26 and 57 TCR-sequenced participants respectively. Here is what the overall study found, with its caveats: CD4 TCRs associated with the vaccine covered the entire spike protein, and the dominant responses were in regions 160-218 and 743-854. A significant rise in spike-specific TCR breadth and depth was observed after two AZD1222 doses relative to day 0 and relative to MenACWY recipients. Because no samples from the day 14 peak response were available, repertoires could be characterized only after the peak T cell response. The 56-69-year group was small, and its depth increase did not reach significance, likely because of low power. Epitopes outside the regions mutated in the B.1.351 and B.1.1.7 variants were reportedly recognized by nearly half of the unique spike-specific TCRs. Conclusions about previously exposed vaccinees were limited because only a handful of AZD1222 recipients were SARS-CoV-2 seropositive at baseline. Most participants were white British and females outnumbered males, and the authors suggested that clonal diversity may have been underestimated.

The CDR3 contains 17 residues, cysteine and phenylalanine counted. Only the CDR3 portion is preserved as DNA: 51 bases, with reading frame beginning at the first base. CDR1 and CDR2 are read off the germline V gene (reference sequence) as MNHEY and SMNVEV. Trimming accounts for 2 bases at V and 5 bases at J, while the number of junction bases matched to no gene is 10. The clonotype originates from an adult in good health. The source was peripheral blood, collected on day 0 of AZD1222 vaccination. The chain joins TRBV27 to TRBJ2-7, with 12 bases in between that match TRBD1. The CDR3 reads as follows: CASSLASGTGGQHEQYF. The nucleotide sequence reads TGTGCCAGCAGTTTAGCCTCCGGGACAGGGGGCCAACACGAGCAGTACTTC.